This T cell receptor beta chain is drawn from a study of CD8 T cells in ankylosing spondylitis. Overall study results and limits: Clones linked to the disease showed a CD8+ phenotype. They occurred at relatively low frequencies in peripheral blood.

This clonotype has just a few counts. Its matching antigen is unknown. The authors made TCR beta libraries by quantitative 5'-RACE with molecular barcodes. From the 5' RACE reads, TCRdb called clonotypes with MiXCR, one entry per CDR3 protein. The repertoire holds 150,000 to 200,000 distinct CDR3 sequences, with about 16% as singletons. Sequencing was done on a sample of blood, either unsorted or a sorted T cell fraction (not recorded which). The sequence came from a male donor with ankylosing spondylitis or in good health (not recorded which).

Here the CDR3 reads CASSLAGREDSPLHF. CDR3 DNA sequence: TGTGCCAGCAGTTTAGCCGGGAGGGAAGATTCACCCCTCCACTTT. The chain combines TRBV12-3 or TRBV12-4 with TRBJ1-6, with no clear D. V was shortened by 0 bases and J by 8 bases, with 11 bases between the two germline ends. CDR3 length: 15 amino acids.